The entry below gives a single T cell receptor beta chain sequence along with its context. Antigen: not known. This sample is drawn from a study of shared clonotypes between healthy human individuals. Looking at the study overall: The study used three CD4 naive, three CD4 memory, two CD8 naive and one CD8 memory plate per donor.

Study outcomes and limitations: Shared clonotypes across all four donors exceeded non-shared ones in generation probability. Relative to memory subsets, naive subsets generally showed larger estimated richness.

Germline V gene sequence: CDR1 SGHTA, CDR2 FQGTGA. The V and J ends lost 5 bases and 0 bases respectively, with 14 bases between them. This CDR3 is 16 amino acids long. TCRdb's copy holds only in-frame clones and misses some; the assay was immunoSEQ multiplex PCR. This table has some 1,600,000 clones, approximately 98% appearing once. The chain uses TRBV7-3 and TRBJ2-1, with a weak D call TRBD2 (6 bases). The TCR was taken from a young man in good health. The specimen was naive CD4+ T cells sorted from blood. Subset here: CD45RA+ positively selected. CDR3 sequence reads: CASSPRGNLSYNEQFF. CDR3 sequence (DNA): TGTGCCAGCAGCCCGCGGGGCAACCTCTCCTACAATGAGCAGTTCTTC.